The entry below describes one TCR beta chain. The antigen remains undetermined. The data were obtained in a study of cytomegalovirus exposure and HLA in healthy donors. Study-level results: According to the study, 160 or so TCR beta chains were cytomegalovirus-associated. Reportedly, fewer N-insertions than the approximately 700-donor mean appeared in an Asian-associated ancestry cluster in a later analysis. In a later analysis, across HLA loci, associated TCR counts were highest for DRB1, lowest for HLA-C.

The PCR employed 60 Vbeta primers together with 13 Jbeta primers. Assay used: immunoSEQ multiplex PCR; TCRdb lists only in-frame clones, some missing. The sample lists roughly 110,000 clones; 65% to 80% were seen once. The sequencing sample was made of PBMCs. The TCR was taken from a male donor in good health and CMV-seropositive.

The CDR3 DNA reads TGTGCCAGCAATGAGGGAATTTGGGGCACTGAAGCTTTCTTT. It codes for CASNEGIWGTEAFF. The chain links TRBV6-5 to TRBJ1-1, with unresolved D. The V end lost 7 bases, the J end lost 4 bases, and 16 bases lay between the germline ends. This CDR3 has 14 amino acids. The germline V gene encodes CDR1 MNHEY and CDR2 SVGAGI.